This TCR beta chain comes out of a study of blood T cell repertoires in COVID-19. Assay: immunoSEQ multiplex PCR; the TCRdb copy retains only in-frame clones and omits some. The repertoire has a few hundred thousand clones, around 90% of them found once; the top ten carry 0.8% to 0.85%. Germline trimming cut 0 bases from V and 3 bases from J; bases unmatched to any gene: 2. CDR1 is LGHDT, CDR2 YNNKEL, per germline (reference sequence). This CDR3 has 15 amino acids. Sequences were obtained from peripheral blood. This chain connects TRBV3-1 (or the pseudogene TRBV3-2) to TRBJ2-1, with TRBD2 matching over 7 bases. This clonotype was sampled from a man between 18 and 29 years old with COVID-19, enrolled during active disease. The CDR3 DNA follows: TGTGCCAGCAGCCAAGACGGGACTATCTACAATGAGCAGTTCTTC. Its protein product is CASSQDGTIYNEQFF.